Below, one T cell receptor beta chain is given with its context. The data were obtained in a study of T cell changes during pregnancy in multiple sclerosis. Germline assignment: CDR1 SGHDN and CDR2 FVKESK. The CDR3 contains 14 residues. The trim removed 4 bases at V and 7 bases at J, leaving 6 bases unmatched. Libraries were prepared by immunoSEQ multiplex PCR; TCRdb keeps only in-frame clonotypes and omits some of them. The table lists 58,000 or so clones, just over 90% of them singletons. The input for sequencing was peripheral blood, taken in the first trimester of pregnancy. This TCR derives from a female donor in good health, enrolled as a control in a pregnancy study. The V call is TRBV14, the J call TRBJ2-2; 7 bases match TRBD2. CDR3 amino acids: CASSPIGLGGELFF. As DNA, the CDR3 is TGTGCCAGCAGCCCTATTGGACTAGGCGGGGAGCTGTTTTTT. Looking up the rest from reference TRBV14 and TRBJ2-2 gives the full variable domain: EAGVTQFPSHSVIEKGQTVTLRCDPISGHDNLYWYRRVMGKEIKFLLHFVKESKQDESGMPNNRFLAERTGGTYSTLKVQPAELEDSGVYFCASSPIGLGGELFFGEGSRLTVL.